This T cell receptor beta chain was identified in a study of Ad26.COV2.S vaccination and SARS-CoV-2 variants. Overall study findings and caveats: Vaccine recipients surpassed placebo recipients in spike-specific TCR breadth. Responses of T cells in total may have been underestimated by the TCR breadth and depth analyses. Reportedly, spike-specific CD8+ and CD4+ T cell responses achieved substantial breadth once vaccination had taken place. Placebo recipients and vaccine recipients were similar in non-spike TCR breadth.

With regard to this clone: Its specificity is not known.

Profiled with immunoSEQ multiplex PCR; TCRdb holds only in-frame clones, not every one. This sample has 300,000 to 400,000 clones, with about 91% found just once. The sequenced sample was peripheral blood, obtained after recovery from COVID-19. This clonotype originated in a human donor who had recovered from COVID-19.

The CDR3 is CASSMMWGYEQYF. The CDR3 DNA sequence: TGTGCCAGTAGTATGATGTGGGGCTACGAGCAGTACTTC. The chain is built from TRBV19 and TRBJ2-7, with unresolved D. Germline V gene data show CDR1 as LNHDA and CDR2 as SQIVND (reference sequence). This CDR3 is built from 13 residues. V was trimmed by 3 bases and J by 3 bases, leaving 9 bases between them.